The 24 T cell receptor beta chains reported below all come from one sample, sequenced in a study of blood T cell repertoires in COVID-19. Sequencing used immunoSEQ multiplex PCR; TCRdb keeps in-frame clones, though not all of them. The sample lists about 18,000 clones; around 80% were seen once. The sample comprised peripheral blood. These receptors were collected from a man aged 40-49 years with active or convalescent COVID-19.

Only one count was recorded for this clone. The genes are TRBV4-1 and TRBJ1-2; the match to TRBD1 covers 9 bases. With V trimmed by 3 bases and J by 8 bases, 4 bases remained unmatched. The CDR3 sequence is 13 residues long. Per the germline V gene, CDR1 is MGHRA and CDR2 is YSYEKL. The CDR3 is CASSQRTGEGYTF. CDR3 nucleotides: TGCGCCAGCAGCCAGCGGACAGGGGAAGGCTACACCTTC.

The V and J genes are TRBV11-2 and TRBJ1-1; perhaps TRBD1 as D (5 bases). The CDR3 totals 14 residues. Germline V lookup: CDR1 SGHAT, CDR2 FQNNGV. V lost 3 bases to trimming and J lost 1 base, with 9 bases between them. The CDR3 here is CASSFRGRNTEAFF. Written as DNA, the CDR3 is TGTGCCAGCAGCTTCCGGGGGAGGAACACTGAAGCTTTCTTT.

This sequence joins TRBV7-3 and TRBJ2-2; D possibly corresponds to TRBD1 (5 bases). Germline assignment: CDR1 SGHTA and CDR2 FQGTGA. V was trimmed by 4 bases and J by 4 bases, leaving 22 bases between them. The CDR3 has 18 amino acids. CDR3 DNA sequence: TGTGCCAGCAGCTCCTCCCATTCCAGGGTGATGAGCACCGGGGAGCTGTTTTTT. This translates into CASSSSHSRVMSTGELFF.

The chain employs TRBV4-1 and TRBJ1-2; D might be TRBD1 (5 bases). V was pared by 3 bases and J by 1 base, with 6 bases between. This CDR3 is built from 13 residues. Germline loops: CDR1 MGHRA, CDR2 YSYEKL. The CDR3 nucleotides are TGCGCCAGCAGCCAGACAGTTAACTATGGCTACACCTTC. Protein: CASSQTVNYGYTF.

V usage is TRBV5-4 and J usage is TRBJ2-7; 9 nucleotides align to TRBD2. The junction had 7 bases not matched to a gene; V was cut back by 0 bases and J by 3 bases. CDR1 and CDR2 (germline): SGHNT, YYREEE (reference sequence). CDR3 length: 16 residues. CDR3 coding DNA: TGTGCCAGCAGCTTGGGCGGGGGGGCTGCCGGCTACGAGCAGTACTTC. This encodes CASSLGGGAAGYEQYF.

The rearrangement joins TRBV27 to TRBJ2-5, with 7 bases matching TRBD1. CDR1 is MNHEY, CDR2 SMNVEV, per germline (reference sequence). V shed 3 bases, J shed 2 bases, and the junction held 6 bases outside the gene matches. The CDR3 loop spans 15 amino acids. CDR3: CASSLSRTGQETQYF. The CDR3 region has the DNA TGTGCCAGCAGTTTGAGCAGGACAGGTCAAGAGACCCAGTACTTC.

The J gene is TRBJ2-5, the V gene TRBV7-2; a possible D gene is TRBD1 (6 bases). CDR3 length equals 17 residues. The germline CDR1 and CDR2 sequences are SGHTA and FQGNSA. The V gene lost 5 bases and the J gene lost 4 bases, with 23 bases spanning the gap. In nucleotides, the CDR3 is TGTGCCAGCAGCCCCGTTGGGATGGGGGCGCAGGGAGAGACCCAGTACTTC. Its protein product is CASSPVGMGAQGETQYF.

The CDR3 region has the DNA TGCGCCAGCAGCCGCATCGACAGGGAGGTCGGGGAGCTGTTTTTT. It yields the protein CASSRIDREVGELFF. The V gene is TRBV4-1, the J gene TRBJ2-2; D possibly corresponds to TRBD1 (7 bases). The V end lost 4 bases, the J end lost 7 bases, and 16 bases lay between the germline ends. In germline, CDR1 is MGHRA, CDR2 YSYEKL. The CDR3 has 15 amino acids.

The rearrangement links TRBV5-4 to TRBJ2-2; perhaps TRBD1 as D (6 bases). This CDR3 is built from 16 residues. Trimming left V 0 bases short and J 3 bases short, with 12 bases between. CDR1 is SGHNT, CDR2 YYREEE, per germline (reference sequence). As DNA, the CDR3 is TGTGCCAGCAGCTTGGGGGGAAGGGGGTACACCGGGGAGCTGTTTTTT. Its translation: CASSLGGRGYTGELFF.

This chain joins TRBV7-9 and TRBJ1-1, with D tentatively TRBD1 (6 bases). This CDR3 is built from 14 residues. Germline CDR1 is SEHNR and CDR2 is FQNEAQ (reference sequence). The V gene lost 5 bases and the J gene lost 1 base, with 11 bases spanning the gap. CDR3 loop: CASSLTGSNTEAFF. The CDR3 nucleotides are TGTGCCAGCAGCCTGACAGGTTCGAACACTGAAGCTTTCTTT.

The chain uses TRBV5-1 and TRBJ2-3; 7 bases align to TRBD2. Germline assignment: CDR1 SGHRS and CDR2 YFSETQ. The CDR3 has 16 amino acids. V dropped 4 bases and J dropped 0; count of bases not matched to a gene: 8. CDR3 nucleotides: TGCGCCAGCAGCAACCAACTCGGGGGGAGCACAGATACGCAGTATTTT. This translates into CASSNQLGGSTDTQYF.

This chain uses TRBV11-1 with TRBJ2-5; 13 bases align to TRBD2. The CDR3 totals 16 residues. CDR1 is SGHAT and CDR2 is FQDESV in the germline V gene (reference sequence). V shed 5 bases and J 6 bases; nucleotides not matched to a gene: 9. The CDR3 protein is CASSASGTSGEKTQYF. The CDR3 nucleotides are TGTGCCAGCAGCGCGTCCGGGACTAGCGGGGAGAAGACCCAGTACTTC.

By frequency in the sample, this clone is medium-sized (0.01 to 0.1%). The V and J genes are TRBV7-9 and TRBJ1-3; D is unclear. The CDR3 totals 14 residues. The V gene's germline CDR1 is SEHNR and CDR2 FQNEAQ (reference sequence). V was cut by 2 bases and J by 4 bases, with 9 bases left in between. The CDR3 DNA reads TGTGCCAGCAGCTTATCTCTAGCCGGAAACACCATATATTTT. Amino acid sequence: CASSLSLAGNTIYF. The whole variable domain, filled in from reference TRBV7-9 and TRBJ1-3, reads DTGVSQNPRHKITKRGQNVTFRCDPISEHNRLYWYRQTLGQGPEFLTYFQNEAQLEKSRLLSDRFSAERPKGSFSTLEIQRTEQGDSAMYLCASSLSLAGNTIYFGEGSWLTVV.

This clone is labeled as medium-sized. This rearrangement joins TRBV5-6 to TRBJ1-1; D possibly corresponds to TRBD1 (6 bases). CDR1 and CDR2 from the germline V gene are SGHDT and YYEEEE. The CDR3 sequence is 14 residues long. V shed 6 bases and J shed 10 bases, with 22 bases lying between them. CDR3 sequence: CASTLRGIGLGAFF. CDR3 bases: TGTGCCAGCACCCTGAGGGGGATAGGTTTAGGAGCTTTCTTT.

V and J are TRBV19 and TRBJ2-2, with D perhaps matching TRBD2 (5 bases). V shed 1 base and J shed 1 base, with 10 bases lying between them. The length of the CDR3 is 16 residues. Germline V gene sequence: CDR1 LNHDA, CDR2 SQIVND (reference sequence). The CDR3 region is CASSIAEGLNTGELFF. CDR3 nucleotide sequence: TGTGCCAGTAGTATAGCAGAGGGCCTGAACACCGGGGAGCTGTTTTTT. The variable domain in full, with the rest retrieved from reference TRBV19 and TRBJ2-2, is DGGITQSPKYLFRKEGQNVTLSCEQNLNHDAMYWYRQDPGQGLRLIYYSQIVNDFQKGDIAEGYSVSREKKESFPLTVTSAQKNPTAFYLCASSIAEGLNTGELFFGEGSRLTVL.

This chain links TRBV3-1 (or the pseudogene TRBV3-2) with TRBJ2-3; 10 nucleotides agree with TRBD1. The junction had 10 bases not matched to a gene; V was cut back by 4 bases and J by 6 bases. Germline values: CDR1 LGHDT, CDR2 YNNKEL (reference sequence). CDR3 length: 16 residues. The CDR3 DNA reads TGTGCCAGCAGCCCAGGAGACAGGGGGCTCCTTGATACGCAGTATTTT. It encodes CASSPGDRGLLDTQYF.

The chain recombines TRBV24-1 with TRBJ2-5; 13 positions agree with TRBD2. J was trimmed by 1 base and V by 3 bases; bases with no gene match: 1. CDR3 length: 16 residues. CDR1 is KGHDR and CDR2 is SFDVKD in the germline V gene. The CDR3 nucleotides are TGTGCCACCAGTGATCGACTAGCGGGGGGCCAAGAGACCCAGTACTTC. It yields the protein CATSDRLAGGQETQYF.

The J gene is TRBJ1-5, the V gene TRBV28; TRBD1 is a possible D gene (5 bases). The V and J ends lost 4 bases and 3 bases respectively, with 10 bases between them. Germline V gives CDR1 MDHEN, CDR2 SYDVKM. The CDR3 length is 14 residues. CDR3 loop: CASSSDSYNQPQHF. The CDR3 DNA sequence: TGTGCCAGCAGTTCAGACAGCTACAATCAGCCCCAGCATTTT.

The chain is built from TRBV27 and TRBJ2-2; 13 bases map to TRBD2. Trimming at V came to 5 bases and at J to 0 bases, leaving 9 bases not matched to a gene. The CDR3 has 19 amino acids. Germline loops: CDR1 MNHEY, CDR2 SMNVEV (reference sequence). The CDR3 DNA sequence: TGTGCCAGCAGTGGCACTAGCGGGGGGGCCTGGGCGAACACCGGGGAGCTGTTTTTT. It is translated as CASSGTSGGAWANTGELFF.

Sample share makes this clone medium-sized. The V and J genes are TRBV2 and TRBJ2-7; D might be TRBD1 (5 bases). V was pared by 9 bases and J by 2 bases, with 17 bases between. CDR1 and CDR2 from the germline V gene are SNHLY and FYNNEI. The CDR3 length is 14 residues. The CDR3 DNA follows: TGTGCCAGTACGACGGACACTCTTCCCTACGAGCAGTACTTC. Translation gives CASTTDTLPYEQYF.

This clone was detected only a few times. One junction end disagrees with the germline gene, perhaps due to a read error. V usage is TRBV7-3 and J usage is TRBJ2-3; TRBD2 matches at 9 bases. Germline CDR1 is SGHTA and CDR2 is FQGTGA. The CDR3 covers 17 residues. CDR3 bases: TGTGCCAGCAGCTTAGGTCGGGCGGGACTAGCCACAAATACGCAGTATTTT. This sequence encodes CASSLGRAGLATNTQYF. Combining the CDR3 with reference TRBV7-3 and TRBJ2-3 gives the whole variable domain GAGVSQTPSNKVTEKGKYVELRCDPISGHTALYWYRQSLGQGPEFLIYFQGTGAADDSGLPNDRFFAVRPEGSVSTLKIQRTERGDSAVYLCASSLGRAGLATNTQYFGPGTRLTVL.

V is TRBV19 and J is TRBJ2-1; 11 positions match TRBD1. CDR3 length equals 15 residues. CDR1 and CDR2 (germline): LNHDA, SQIVND (reference sequence). J gave up 5 bases and V 6 bases, and 6 bases lay outside the gene matches. The CDR3 DNA is TGTGCCAGTAGAGGTAGGGACAGGGGGAACAATGAGCAGTTCTTC. Protein: CASRGRDRGNNEQFF.

V gene TRBV4-1 combines with J gene TRBJ2-3; D not certain. V was cut by 2 bases and J by 3 bases, with 6 bases left in between. The CDR3 runs 13 residues. Looked up from germline, CDR1 is MGHRA and CDR2 is YSYEKL. The CDR3 region has the DNA TGCGCCAGCAGCCAATCCTTAACAGATACGCAGTATTTT. This codes for CASSQSLTDTQYF.

The chain has TRBV2 and TRBJ1-5; D uncertain. The CDR3 runs 18 residues. CDR1 is SNHLY and CDR2 is FYNNEI in the germline V gene. The ends were cut back, 6 bases at V and 0 bases at J, with 21 bases in the middle. The CDR3 bases are TGTGCCAGCAGGCCTACCTACGGGAGTCGATATAGCAATCAGCCCCAGCATTTT. This translates into CASRPTYGSRYSNQPQHF.